This T cell receptor beta chain was sequenced for a study of somatic mutations in cytotoxic T cells in rheumatoid arthritis. For the study at large: Blood samples of approximately 32 ml were drawn from patients (in EDTA) right after diagnosis and before any treatment. Flow cytometric sorting isolated some V beta antibody-stained T-cell populations at nearly 100% purity, and among them were V beta1+ cells that underwent TCRB sequencing. Study results and caveats: Neither rheumatoid arthritis patients nor age-matched healthy controls had significantly different CD8+ T-cell clonality from the other group. Nobody adjusted the slight TRBV07 underrepresentation in rheumatoid arthritis patients for multiple comparisons.

TCRdb's copy holds only in-frame clones and misses some; the assay was immunoSEQ multiplex PCR. The table records under 25,000 clones, 85% of them present only once. Germline V CDR1 and CDR2: SGDLS, YYNGEE. The CDR3 contains 15 residues. V dropped 0 bases and J dropped 5 bases, with 14 bases sitting between them. Comment on this clone: The antigen is not known.

The chain employs TRBV9 and TRBJ2-5; TRBD2 might be the D (7 bases). This clonotype was sampled from a woman in her forties with rheumatoid arthritis. The sample consisted of CD8+ T cells sorted from blood. The CDR3 DNA reads as TGTGCCAGCAGCGTAGGTCCCGGGGGGCTGGAGACCCAGTACTTC. Translation gives CASSVGPGGLETQYF.